This TCR beta chain stems from a study of T cells after yellow fever vaccination (dated by TCRdb to the late 2010s). Context from the whole study: Libraries from fractions with low cell numbers were prepared with the SMART-Seq v4 Ultra Low Input RNA kit. Two healthy male donors, one aged 18 to 30 and one aged 30 to 40 years, were included in the cohort. Blood was collected at multiple timepoints before and after primary and secondary immunization, and bulk PBMC replicates and cell subsets were isolated. To follow T-cell clones before and after both primary and booster YFV17D yellow fever vaccination, bulk TCR alpha and beta repertoires underwent longitudinal sequencing.

Read against the paper, the sample's treatment or condition label means: live attenuated yellow fever vaccine strain. At every blood-draw timepoint, two biological replicates of bulk PBMCs were collected. PBMCs were isolated from peripheral blood using a standard Ficoll-Paque protocol. TriZol was used to extract RNA from bulk PBMCs, from CD4 and CD8 fractions, and from dextramer-positive and dextramer-negative fractions. The junction carries 12 bases between V and J, which are trimmed by 0 bases and 9 bases respectively. The cysteine opens and the phenylalanine closes a CDR3 of 14 amino acids. The entry retains the CDR3 DNA only, 42 bases that are in frame from base 1. CDR1 and CDR2, per the germline V gene, are LGHNA and YNFKEQ. The reads were generated on an Illumina NovaSeq 6000. TCR cDNA was synthesized by 5'RACE template switching, which introduced a universal primer site and unique molecular identifiers. Priming of cDNA synthesis was performed from both the TCR alpha and TCR beta constant segments. Library amplification used two PCR steps, and the second PCR step added sample barcodes and sequencing adapters. Sequencing of libraries was done on Illumina HiSeq 2500 (2x100 bp) or NovaSeq (2x150 bp). As for the original processing: Demultiplexing of reads and collapsing into UMI consensus sequences were performed with MIGEC, and V(D)J alignment was carried out with MiXCR. Using edgeR on replicate PBMC samples, clonotypes were called vaccine-responding if FDR was below 0.01 and the log2 fold change was above 5 up to day 15. Bulk clonotypes were assigned CD4 or CD8 identity according to which sequenced CD4 or CD8 repertoire held them at higher abundance. TCRdb passed the public sequencing reads through fastp at Q25 and MiXCR, retaining productive beta sequences. Records with the same CDR3 protein are collapsed into one entry carrying the most frequent genes and DNA. What appears here as the V and J calls and clone size reflects TCRdb's work, not the paper's. The sample table contains more than 200,000 distinct CDR3 sequences; only one count was recorded for around 3.5% of them. The biggest ten clones account for under 20% of the sample.

Study-wide conclusions, independent of this receptor: The secondary T-cell response was found to be weaker but faster than the primary response, with a peak reached on day 5 rather than on day 15. Because abundant contaminating clonotypes from the bulk population could be contained in FACS-sorted repertoires, computational filtering was required. A small fraction of clonotypes showed up in both the CD4 and CD8 compartments, probably as a result of convergent recombination. The study included only two donors, which limits how far the findings can be generalized. After the booster, most clones that had expanded after primary vaccination were detected again (approximately 97% of CD4 and over 75% of CD8), suggesting broad maintenance of memory.

This clonotype was found many times. Its antigen remains undetermined. Base qualities are not at hand, and no much larger clone is one base apart. The sequencing used PBMCs, collected 15 days after the yellow fever booster vaccination. The V gene is TRBV4-2 and the J gene is TRBJ2-4; possibly the D gene is TRBD2, per 5 matching bases. The origin of this receptor is a man aged 18 to 30 who received the YFV17D yellow fever vaccine. The CDR3 has the sequence CASSQDVEVGIQYF. The DNA is TGTGCCAGCAGCCAAGACGTGGAGGTGGGCATTCAGTACTTC.